This record looks at one T cell receptor (beta chain) sequence and its context. CDR1 and CDR2 from the germline V gene are MDHEN and SYDVKM. The CDR3 is made up of 15 amino acids. V was clipped by 1 base and J by 4 bases, with 13 bases between them. This specimen belongs to a study of shared clonotypes between healthy human individuals. Only in-frame clones appear in the TCRdb table, and some are missing; sequencing was by immunoSEQ multiplex PCR. The data contain 2 million to 2.5 million clones, just over 90% of them singletons. The rearrangement links TRBV28 to TRBJ1-1, with a possible D match to TRBD1 (6 bases). Sequencing input: naive CD4+ T cells from PBMCs. Noted subset: CD45RA+ positively selected. The clonotype comes from a man aged 18 to 35 in good health. Some clones in this sample may be carry-over from other donors' samples. In nucleotides, the CDR3 is TGTGCCAGCAGTTTATTGGGGGCGACGGGCACTGAAGCTTTCTTT. This gives the protein CASSLLGATGTEAFF.